This T cell receptor beta chain was captured by sequencing in a study of shared clonotypes between healthy human individuals. Whole-study context: Donors, aged 18 to 49, were a couple of women and three men.

Each subset's genomic DNA was split evenly across several immunoSEQ plates. In the original workflow: ImmunoSEQ only sent back junction sequences with no quality scores, so filtering was done differently. Clones were sequenced by immunoSEQ multiplex PCR, and TCRdb holds only the in-frame ones, with some missing. V and J calls and clone size come straight from that table; D and trimming were deduced from the DNA. This table holds approximately 1.5 million clones, roughly 98% found once. This CDR3 contains 14 residues. Germline-derived CDR1 and CDR2 are MNHEY and SVGAGI. Trimming took 6 bases from V and 8 from J; bases not matched to a gene: 4.

The sequenced material came from naive CD4+ T cells sorted from blood. Documented subset: CD45RA+ positively selected. This receptor was identified in a man under 40 in good health. The chain joins TRBV6-5 to TRBJ1-4, with 12 bases matching TRBD1. CDR3 bases: TGTGCCAGCAGAACCGGGACAGGGGGCGAAAAACTGTTTTTT. It codes for CASRTGTGGEKLFF.